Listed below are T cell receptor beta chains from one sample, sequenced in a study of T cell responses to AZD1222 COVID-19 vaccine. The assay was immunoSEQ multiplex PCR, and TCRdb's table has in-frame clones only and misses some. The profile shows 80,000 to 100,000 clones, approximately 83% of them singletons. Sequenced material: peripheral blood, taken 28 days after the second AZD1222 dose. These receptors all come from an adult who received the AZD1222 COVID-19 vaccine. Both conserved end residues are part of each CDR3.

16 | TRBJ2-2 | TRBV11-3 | CASSLAGGPHTGELFF
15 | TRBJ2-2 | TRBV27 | CASRLTGGGTGELFF
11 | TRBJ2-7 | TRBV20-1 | CSALTGKEQYF
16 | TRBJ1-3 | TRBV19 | CASSETAGSSGNTIYF
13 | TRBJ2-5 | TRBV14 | CASSQGGGETQYF
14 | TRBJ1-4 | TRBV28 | CASSLPDREEKLFF
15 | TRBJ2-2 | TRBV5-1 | CASSLGTSGTGELFF
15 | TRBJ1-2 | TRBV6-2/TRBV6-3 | CASSQDSSFNYGYTF
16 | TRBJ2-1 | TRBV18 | CASSRGLAGGVNEQFF
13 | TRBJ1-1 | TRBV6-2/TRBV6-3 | CASSYARPGEAFF
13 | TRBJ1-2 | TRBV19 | CASSATGGAGYTF
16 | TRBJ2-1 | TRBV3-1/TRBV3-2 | CASSQPGLAQNNEQFF
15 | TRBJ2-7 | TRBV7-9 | CASSISGAPYYEQYF
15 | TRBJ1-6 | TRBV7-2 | CASRLQDRGRSPLHF
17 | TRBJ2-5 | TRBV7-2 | CASSLEVLAVVQETQYF
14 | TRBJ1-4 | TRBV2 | CASSEGATNEKLFF
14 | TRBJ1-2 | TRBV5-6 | CASSTVQQGSGYTF
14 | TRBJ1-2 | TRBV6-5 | CASSLGTDNYGYTF
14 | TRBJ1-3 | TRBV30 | CAWSSEGTGNTIYF
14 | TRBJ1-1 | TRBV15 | CATSRIEVTTEAFF
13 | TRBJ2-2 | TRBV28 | CASRFAGPGELFF
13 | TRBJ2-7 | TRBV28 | CASRDGEYYEQYF
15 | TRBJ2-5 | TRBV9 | CASSSRRDRVETQYF
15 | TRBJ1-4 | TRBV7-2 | CASSLASGDSEKLFF
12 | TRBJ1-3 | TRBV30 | CAWSVGGNTIYF
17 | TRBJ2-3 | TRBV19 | CASSTSRLAANTDTQYF
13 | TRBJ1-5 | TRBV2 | CASSVQGDQPQHF
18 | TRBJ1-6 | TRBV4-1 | CASSQDKLIRTPNSPLHF
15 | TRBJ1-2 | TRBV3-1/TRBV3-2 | CASSQGLRQNYGYTF
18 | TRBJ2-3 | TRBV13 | CASSLGWTSGKGTDTQYF
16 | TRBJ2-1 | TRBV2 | CASKGNSGRRDNEQFF
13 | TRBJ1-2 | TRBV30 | CAWSQQGAWGYTF
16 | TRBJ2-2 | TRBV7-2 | CASSELGLAGAGELFF
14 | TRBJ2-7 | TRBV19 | CASSPGTSGNEQYF
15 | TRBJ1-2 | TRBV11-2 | CASSLLTGGAKGYTF
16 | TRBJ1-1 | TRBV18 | CASSPFEVEGGTEAFF
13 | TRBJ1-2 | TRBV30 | CAWSVGGGYGYTF
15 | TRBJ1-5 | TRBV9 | CASSLGGGRDQPQHF
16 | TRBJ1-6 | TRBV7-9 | CASSETGTGYNSPLHF
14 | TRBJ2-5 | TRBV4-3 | CASSQSTMLGTQYF
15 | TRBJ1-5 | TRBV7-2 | CASSFQGSGNQPQHF
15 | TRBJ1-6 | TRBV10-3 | CAIRREGALNSPLHF
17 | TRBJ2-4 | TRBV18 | CASSPTGTSGIRFVQYF
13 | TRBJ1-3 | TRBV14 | CASSLFSGNTIYF
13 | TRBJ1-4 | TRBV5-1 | CASSETASEKLFF
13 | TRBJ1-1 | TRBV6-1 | CASSTGPNTEAFF
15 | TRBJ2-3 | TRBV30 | CAWSVGQGGTDTQYF
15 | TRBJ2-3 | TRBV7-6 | CASSSEGVGADTQYF
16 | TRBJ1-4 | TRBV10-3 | CAISEFAEATNEKLFF
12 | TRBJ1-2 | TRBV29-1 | CSVDTGFGGYTF
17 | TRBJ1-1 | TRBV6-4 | CAIPGQGAFTENTEAFF
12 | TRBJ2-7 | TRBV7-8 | CASSRRDYEQYF
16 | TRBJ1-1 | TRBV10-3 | CAISESAGEGEIEAFF
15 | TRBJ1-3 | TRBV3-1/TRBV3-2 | CASSQSDNSGNTIYF
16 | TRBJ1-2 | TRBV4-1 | CASSRLGTGRDSGYTF
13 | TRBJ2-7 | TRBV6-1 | CASSERPRLEQYF
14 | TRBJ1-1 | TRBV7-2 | CASLGQPMNTEAFF
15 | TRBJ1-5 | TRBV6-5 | CASGTRQGGTQPQHF
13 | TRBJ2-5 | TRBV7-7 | CASSLSGIETQYF